The 26 T cell receptor beta chains listed next were all sequenced from one sample in a study of T cells in women clearing cervical HPV infection. The data were produced by immunoSEQ multiplex PCR, yet TCRdb's version contains in-frame clones alone and is incomplete. The sample spans over 30,000 clones; the ten largest clones claim less than 9%. The sample was blood buffy coat. Source of these receptors: a woman aged 18 to 75 with a cervical HPV16 infection that either progressed to CIN3+ or cleared (not recorded which).

CDR3 DNA (partial): TGCAGTGTCTCACAGGGGGCTGAA. Its protein product is CSVSQGAE. In full, the CDR3 is CSVSQGAEAFF. V usage is TRBV20-1 and J usage is TRBJ1-1, with 8 bases lining up with TRBD1. The read comes to an end 3 residues before the CDR3 does, leaving the germline J gene to fill in the end. V was clipped by 7 bases and J by 6 bases; unmatched bases: 4. CDR1 and CDR2 (germline): DFQATT, SNEGSKA (reference sequence). CDR3 length equals 11 residues.

As for this clone: The read terminates 3 residues before the CDR3 end, so the remaining end is supplied by the germline J gene. The gene calls are TRBV6-2 or TRBV6-3 and TRBJ1-5, with D possibly TRBD1 on 5 matching bases. The CDR3 consists of 14 residues. Per germline, CDR1 MNHEY and CDR2 SVGEGT. Trimming cost V 6 bases and J 1 base, with 10 bases left between them. CDR3 residues: CASSLRGSNQPQHF. The CDR3 DNA, read in part, is TGTGCCAGCAGCCTGCGGGGGAGCAATCAGCCC.

A word on this clone: The observed sequence ends 3 residues before the CDR3 terminus, with the missing tail filled in from the germline J gene. This chain joins TRBV7-3 and TRBJ2-7, with 9 positions matching TRBD1. Germline CDR1 is SGHTA and CDR2 is FQGTGA. The CDR3 is 15 residues long. Trimming took 1 base from V and 4 from J; bases not matched to a gene: 5. Partial CDR3 DNA: TGTGCCAGCAGCTTAAACACAGGGGGCGGGTACGAG. Translating gives CASSLNTGGGYE. The full CDR3 protein is CASSLNTGGGYEQYF.

Details on this clone: The CDR3 end is not reached by the read, which stops 3 residues before it; the germline J gene fills it in. V usage is TRBV5-1 and J usage is TRBJ2-7, with a possible D match to TRBD1 (5 bases). Trimming left V 7 bases short and J 3 bases short, with 17 bases between. Germline V gene data show CDR1 as SGHRS and CDR2 as YFSETQ. This CDR3 has 14 amino acids. The sequenced part of the CDR3 DNA is TGCGCCAGCGCTAGGGGTCAGGGCGTCTACGAG. Residues: CASARGQGVYE. The complete CDR3 reads CASARGQGVYEQYF.

Points on this clone: The read is 3 residues too short to cover the CDR3 end, so that end is filled in from the germline J gene. The gene calls are TRBV4-2 and TRBJ2-5; D unclear. CDR1 and CDR2 from the germline V gene are LGHNA and YNFKEQ. This CDR3 comprises 13 residues. V shed 1 base and J shed 2 bases, with 5 bases lying between them. The chain's CDR3 is CASSQGNQETQYF. CDR3 DNA (partial): TGTGCCAGCAGCCAAGGTAATCAAGAGACC.

Turning to this clone: The CDR3 extends 3 residues past the end of the read, so its final part is completed from the germline J gene. This chain uses TRBV5-4 with TRBJ2-3; TRBD1 or TRBD2 may be the D gene (5 bases each). The CDR3 totals 13 residues. The germline CDR1 and CDR2 sequences are SGHNT and YYREEE (reference sequence). V lost 10 bases and J 4 bases, leaving 16 bases between the germline ends. The CDR3 bases that were read are TGTGCCGGGAGACAGCCCGACGCAGATACG. Its protein is CAGRQPDADT. The whole CDR3 sequence is CAGRQPDADTQYF. Full variable domain (outside the CDR3, taken from reference TRBV5-4 and TRBJ2-3): ETGVTQSPTHLIKTRGQQVTLRCSSQSGHNTVSWYQQALGQGPQFIFQYYREEENGRGNFPPRFSGLQFPNYSSELNVNALELDDSALYLCAGRQPDADTQYFGPGTRLTVL.

As for this clone: The read terminates 3 residues before the CDR3 end, so the remaining end is supplied by the germline J gene. This sequence joins TRBV19 and TRBJ1-4; 9 positions match TRBD1. The CDR3 runs to 15 residues. Germline loops: CDR1 LNHDA, CDR2 SQIVND (reference sequence). J lost 7 bases, V lost 5 bases, and 8 bases had no gene match. The CDR3 here is CASSGTGTGTEKLFF. Partial CDR3 DNA: TGTGCCAGTAGTGGGACCGGGACAGGGACTGAAAAA.

Concerning this clone: One junction end does not reproduce the germline sequence, and a read error may be involved. Read coverage stops 3 residues before the CDR3 terminus; the germline J gene supplies the remainder. The same CDR3 also results from other DNA sequences found in this sample. The chain combines TRBV29-1 with TRBJ1-3; no definite D call. Germline V gene sequence: CDR1 SQVTM, CDR2 ANQGSEA. The CDR3 contains 13 residues. CDR3 bases read: TGCAGCGTGAGACTGGCCTCTGGAAACACG. It yields the protein CSVRLASGNT. The CDR3 in its entirety is CSVRLASGNTIYF. The full variable domain, in which reference TRBV29-1 and TRBJ1-3 provide the parts outside the CDR3, is SAVISQKPSRDICQRGTSLTIQCQVDSQVTMMFWYRQQPGQSLTLIATANQGSEATYESGFVIDKFPISRPNLTFSTLTVSNMSPEDSSIYLCSVRLASGNTIYFGEGSWLTVV.

A note on this clone: The read comes to an end 3 residues before the CDR3 does, leaving the germline J gene to fill in the end. The chain employs TRBV2 and TRBJ2-5; D is uncertain. The germline CDR1 and CDR2 sequences are SNHLY and FYNNEI. Deletions cut 6 bases from V and 4 bases from J, with 12 bases between. CDR3 length: 13 amino acids. The CDR3 bases that were read are TGTGCCAGCAGCGTTCCTAACCCAGAGACC. Amino acid sequence: CASSVPNPET. The full CDR3 protein is CASSVPNPETQYF.

With regard to this clone: The read gets to within 3 residues of the CDR3 end, and the germline J gene fills in the rest. V gene TRBV18 combines with J gene TRBJ1-2; no firm D call. CDR1 and CDR2 (germline): KGHSH, LQKENI. The CDR3 length is 15 residues. V shed 3 bases and J shed 3 bases, with 14 bases lying between them. The part of the CDR3 DNA that was read is TGTGCCAGCTCACCGGGTGGCCGGGTGGACTATGGC. Its protein product is CASSPGGRVDYG. The entire CDR3 protein reads CASSPGGRVDYGYTF.

Concerning this clone: The read ends 3 residues before the CDR3 terminus; that terminus is restored from the germline J gene. The J gene is TRBJ2-1, the V gene TRBV20-1, with TRBD2 matching 13 bases. The CDR3 consists of 16 residues. Germline CDR1 reads DFQATT; CDR2 reads SNEGSKA (reference sequence). V dropped 6 bases and J dropped 5; count of bases not matched to a gene: 10. CDR3 region: CSAGIPGLAGHNEQFF. The sequenced part of the CDR3 DNA is TGCAGTGCGGGTATTCCGGGACTAGCGGGGCACAATGAG.

On this clone itself: The read ends 3 residues early relative to the CDR3; the germline J gene fills the gap. The rearrangement joins TRBV7-2 to TRBJ1-6, with D perhaps matching TRBD1 (5 bases). This CDR3 has 15 residues. The V gene's germline CDR1 is SGHTA and CDR2 FQGNSA. The V and J ends lost 0 bases and 8 bases respectively, with 11 bases between them. This chain's CDR3 is CASSLAQGPHSPLHF. CDR3 bases read: TGTGCCAGCAGCTTAGCCCAGGGCCCTCATTCACCC.

In regard to this clone: The observed sequence ends 3 residues before the CDR3 terminus, with the missing tail filled in from the germline J gene. The rearrangement uses TRBV14 and TRBJ2-2; tentative D call: TRBD2 (6 bases). The CDR3 contains 13 residues. Germline V gene sequence: CDR1 SGHDN, CDR2 FVKESK. CDR3 sequence reads: CASSQVGGEKLFF. The DNA read from the CDR3 is TGTGCCAGCAGCCAAGTCGGGGGTGAAAAG.

On this clone: The observed sequence ends 3 residues before the CDR3 terminus, with the missing tail filled in from the germline J gene. This sequence joins TRBV5-6 and TRBJ1-2; possibly TRBD1 for D (5 bases). Per germline, CDR1 SGHDT and CDR2 YYEEEE. The CDR3 consists of 13 residues. The sequenced part of the CDR3 DNA is TGTGCCAGCAGCTTGATCAGGGAGGAAGGC. As protein: CASSLIREEG. The whole CDR3 reads CASSLIREEGYTF.

With regard to this clone: With the read ending 3 residues before the CDR3 end, the germline J gene is used to fill in that end. V usage is TRBV11-2 and J usage is TRBJ1-2, with 8 bases matching TRBD1. J gave up 7 bases and V 4 bases, and 5 bases lay outside the gene matches. CDR3 length: 13 residues. The germline V gene encodes CDR1 SGHAT and CDR2 FQNNGV. The CDR3 loop is CASSSGQGGGYTF. The sequenced part of the CDR3 DNA is TGTGCCAGCAGCTCTGGACAGGGTGGTGGC.

Regarding this clone: The observed sequence ends 3 residues before the CDR3 terminus, with the missing tail filled in from the germline J gene. The V call is TRBV18, the J call TRBJ1-5; no clear D. The CDR3 is made up of 14 amino acids. Germline-derived CDR1 and CDR2 are KGHSH and LQKENI. This CDR3 is CASSPPQNTDPQHF. The covered CDR3 bases are TGTGCCAGCTCACCACCTCAGAACACAGATCCC. Filled out from reference TRBV18 and TRBJ1-5, the complete variable domain reads NAGVMQNPRHLVRRRGQEARLRCSPMKGHSHVYWYRQLPEEGLKFMVYLQKENIIDESGMPKERFSAEFPKEGPSILRIQQVVRGDSAAYFCASSPPQNTDPQHFGDGTRLSIL.

Comments on this clone: The CDR3 goes on 3 residues after the read ends, and that part is filled in from the germline J gene. The genes are TRBV20-1 and TRBJ1-3; the D gene is possibly TRBD1 (6 bases). V was trimmed by 6 bases and J by 0 bases, leaving 24 bases between them. Per the germline V gene, CDR1 is DFQATT and CDR2 is SNEGSKA (reference sequence). The CDR3 sequence is 18 residues long. CDR3 sequence: CSAGRDTPSLLSGNTIYF. CDR3 bases read: TGCAGTGCCGGGCGGGACACCCCGAGCTTACTCTCTGGAAACACC.

Remarks on this clone: The read finishes 3 residues shy of the CDR3 end, and the germline J gene is used to complete it. This chain joins TRBV20-1 and TRBJ1-2; a weak D match, TRBD1 (5 bases). V lost 6 bases and J lost 3, with 11 bases in between. This CDR3 is 12 amino acids long. Germline-derived CDR1 and CDR2 are DFQATT and SNEGSKA (reference sequence). Here the CDR3 reads CSAQTDDYGYTF. The DNA read from the CDR3 is TGCAGTGCGCAGACAGATGACTATGGC.

A remark on this clone: With the read ending 3 residues before the CDR3 end, the germline J gene is used to fill in that end. This rearrangement joins TRBV5-1 to TRBJ2-5; 14 bases map to TRBD2. Germline values: CDR1 SGHRS, CDR2 YFSETQ. V trimming: 0 bases; J trimming: 5 bases; junction bases outside the gene matches: 0. This CDR3 is built from 15 residues. The CDR3 bases that were read are TGCGCCAGCAGCTTGGGGACTAGCGGGGGGGAGACC. Its protein product is CASSLGTSGGET. The entire CDR3 sequence reads CASSLGTSGGETQYF. Full variable domain (remainder filled in from reference TRBV5-1 and TRBJ2-5): KAGVTQTPRYLIKTRGQQVTLSCSPISGHRSVSWYQQTPGQGLQFLFEYFSETQRNKGNFPGRFSGRQFSNSRSEMNVSTLELGDSALYLCASSLGTSGGETQYFGPGTRLLVL.

About this clone: The read finishes 3 residues shy of the CDR3 end, and the germline J gene is used to complete it. The rearrangement links TRBV5-4 to TRBJ2-3, with unresolved D. Trimming left V 0 bases short and J 4 bases short, with 6 bases between. CDR3 size: 13 residues. CDR1 is SGHNT and CDR2 is YYREEE in the germline V gene (reference sequence). The part of the CDR3 DNA that was read is TGTGCCAGCAGCTTGGTAGGGCCAGATACG. It translates to CASSLVGPDT. The full CDR3 sequence reads CASSLVGPDTQYF.

In regard to this clone: Sequencing ends 3 residues short of the CDR3 end; the germline J gene provides the rest. The rearrangement links TRBV20-1 to TRBJ2-7; D is perhaps TRBD2 (7 bases). The length of the CDR3 is 17 residues. Germline V gene lookup returns CDR1 DFQATT and CDR2 SNEGSKA (reference sequence). V was pared by 0 bases and J by 5 bases, with 23 bases between. The CDR3 is CSARDLRRGPLSHEQYF. Partial CDR3 DNA: TGCAGTGCTAGAGATCTTAGGCGGGGGCCCTTGAGCCACGAG.

The CDR3 bases that were read are TGCGCCAGCAGCAGACAGGGTAGTCATGCAGATACC. Translation: CASSRQGSHADT. The whole CDR3 region reads CASSRQGSHADTYTF. The chain carries TRBV5-1 and TRBJ1-2; 7 nucleotides match TRBD1. From the germline J gene comes the end of the CDR3, since the read stops 3 residues before it. The CDR3 sequence is 15 residues long. Germline assignment: CDR1 SGHRS and CDR2 YFSETQ.

Note on this clone: The CDR3 goes on 3 residues after the read ends, and that part is filled in from the germline J gene. This sequence joins TRBV12-3 or TRBV12-4 and TRBJ2-2; 11 bases line up with TRBD1. The CDR3 covers 18 residues. The V gene end was trimmed by 6 bases and the J gene end by 0 bases; junction bases not matched to a gene: 9. The CDR3 spells CASRTLEGQGANTGELFF. The sequenced part of the CDR3 DNA is TGTGCCAGCAGAACCCTGGAGGGACAGGGGGCGAACACCGGGGAG.

Turning to this clone: Coverage ceases 3 residues before the CDR3 finishes, and the germline J gene fills in the end. V and J are TRBV18 and TRBJ2-4; 7 positions agree with TRBD1. CDR1 and CDR2 from the germline V gene are KGHSH and LQKENI. CDR3 length equals 13 residues. The CDR3 bases that were read are TGTGCCAGCTCACCGGGACAGCCCTATGGT. Translation gives CASSPGQPYG. The CDR3 as a whole reads CASSPGQPYGQYF. The full variable domain, rest sourced from reference TRBV18 and TRBJ2-4, is NAGVMQNPRHLVRRRGQEARLRCSPMKGHSHVYWYRQLPEEGLKFMVYLQKENIIDESGMPKERFSAEFPKEGPSILRIQQVVRGDSAAYFCASSPGQPYGQYFGAGTRLSVL.

By frequency, this clone registers medium-sized. The CDR3 end falls 3 residues outside the read, so it is completed with the germline J gene. The chain links TRBV29-1 to TRBJ2-2, with TRBD2 as a possible D gene (6 bases). Germline assignment: CDR1 SQVTM and CDR2 ANQGSEA. V dropped 7 bases and J dropped 2 bases, with 11 bases sitting between them. The CDR3 covers 13 residues. CDR3 bases read: TGCAGCGCCATACTAGCTAACACCGGGGAG. Translation gives CSAILANTGE. The complete CDR3 protein is CSAILANTGELFF.

A word on this clone: The observed sequence ends 3 residues before the CDR3 terminus, with the missing tail filled in from the germline J gene. V and J are TRBV10-3 and TRBJ2-7; 7 bases are a match to TRBD1. Germline assignment: CDR1 ENHRY and CDR2 SYGVKD. The CDR3 consists of 14 residues. Trimming cost V 3 bases and J 3 bases; bases outside gene matches: 5. CDR3 in amino acids: CAISEWDRNYEQYF. Incomplete CDR3 DNA: TGTGCCATCAGTGAATGGGACAGAAACTACGAG.